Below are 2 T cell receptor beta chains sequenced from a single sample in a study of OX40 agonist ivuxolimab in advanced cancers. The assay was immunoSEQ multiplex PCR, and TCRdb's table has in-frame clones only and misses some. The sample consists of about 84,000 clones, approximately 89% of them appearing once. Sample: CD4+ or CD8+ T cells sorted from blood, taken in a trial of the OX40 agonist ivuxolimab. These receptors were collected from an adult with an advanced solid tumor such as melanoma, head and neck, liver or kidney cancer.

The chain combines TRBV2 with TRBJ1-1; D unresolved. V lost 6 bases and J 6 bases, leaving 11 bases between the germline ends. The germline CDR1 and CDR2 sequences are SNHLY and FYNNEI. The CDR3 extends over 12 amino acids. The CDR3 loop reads CASRPTDAEAFF. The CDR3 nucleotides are TGTGCCAGCAGACCGACGGATGCTGAAGCTTTCTTT. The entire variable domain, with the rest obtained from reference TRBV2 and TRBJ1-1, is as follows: EPEVTQTPSHQVTQMGQEVILRCVPISNHLYFYWYRQILGQKVEFLVSFYNNEISEKSEIFDDQFSVERPDGSNFTLKIRSTKLEDSAMYFCASRPTDAEAFFGQGTRLTVV.

The CDR3 spells CASSVWVDTEAFF. CDR3 DNA: TGCGCCAGCAGCGTGTGGGTGGACACTGAAGCTTTCTTT. This chain links TRBV5-1 with TRBJ1-1; D call uncertain. V was pared by 4 bases and J by 3 bases, with 10 bases between. Germline CDR1 SGHRS, CDR2 YFSETQ. The CDR3 spans 13 residues.